The clone carrying this TCR beta chain was detected ten times or more. TRAV and TRBV primers primed cDNA for both TCRalpha and TCRbeta. TCR amplification used roughly 20 PCR cycles, a constant-region primer and a V-primer adapter. One entry per CDR3 protein, called by TCRdb with MiXCR from the reads. The sample carries approximately 100,000 distinct CDR3 sequences, 20% to 25% recorded once. This record comes from a study of low-dose radiotherapy and immunotherapy resistance in tumors. Time point: after trial treatment. Documented treatment: LDRT plus nivolumab, ipilimumab, low-dose cyclophosphamide and aspirin (RACIN trial). Patients deemed eligible presented with advanced solid tumors lacking tumor-infiltrating lymphocytes. This CDR3 region has 18 residues. With 0 bases clipped from V and 3 bases from J, the junction kept 11 bases outside the gene matches. The germline gives CDR1 LNHNV, CDR2 YYDKDF (reference sequence).

The receptor was isolated from a male donor with prostate cancer. The source was PBMCs, collected after low-dose radiotherapy plus immunotherapy. The V and J genes are TRBV15 and TRBJ1-5; 7 bases agree with TRBD1. DNA of the CDR3: TGTGCCACCAGCAGAGATGGCGGTGGGAGGGGGCCCAATCAGCCCCAGCATTTT. Its protein is CATSRDGGGRGPNQPQHF.